This TCR beta chain stems from a study of cytomegalovirus exposure and HLA in healthy donors. This CDR3 has 18 amino acids. CDR1 is SGHVS, CDR2 FQNEAQ, per germline. V dropped 0 bases and J dropped 2; count of bases not matched to a gene: 13. PCR was performed using 60 Vbeta and 13 Jbeta primers. Some clones are missing from TCRdb's copy, which holds only in-frame ones; the method was immunoSEQ multiplex PCR. The table records about 88,000 clones, 85% to 90% of them present only once. V gene TRBV7-8 combines with J gene TRBJ2-7, with 7 bases aligning to TRBD2. This clonotype was sampled from a man between 18 and 35 years old in good health and CMV-seronegative. Sequenced input: PBMCs. The CDR3 region has the DNA TGTGCCAGCAGCTTAGCGGTTTCATCCGGGACTAAAACCTACGAGCAGTACTTC. It yields the protein CASSLAVSSGTKTYEQYF. The complete variable domain, with remaining parts taken from reference TRBV7-8 and TRBJ2-7, reads GAGVSQSPRYKVAKRGQDVALRCDPISGHVSLFWYQQALGQGPEFLTYFQNEAQLDKSGLPSDRFFAERPEGSVSTLKIQRTQQEDSAVYLCASSLAVSSGTKTYEQYFGPGTRLTVT.